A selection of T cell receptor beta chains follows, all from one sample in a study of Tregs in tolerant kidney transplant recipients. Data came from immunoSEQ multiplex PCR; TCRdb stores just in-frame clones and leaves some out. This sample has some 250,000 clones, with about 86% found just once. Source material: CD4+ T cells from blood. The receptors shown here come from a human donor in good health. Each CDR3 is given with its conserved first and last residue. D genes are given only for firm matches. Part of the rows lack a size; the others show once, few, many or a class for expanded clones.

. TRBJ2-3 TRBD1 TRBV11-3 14 CASSSTGATDTQYF TGTGCCAGCAGCTCGACAGGGGCCACAGATACGCAGTATTTT
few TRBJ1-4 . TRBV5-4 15 CASSTGQKANEKLFF TGTGCCAGCAGCACCGGACAGAAAGCTAATGAAAAACTGTTTTTT
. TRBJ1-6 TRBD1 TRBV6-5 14 CASSLQGGNSPLHF TGTGCCAGCAGCTTACAGGGGGGTAATTCACCCCTCCACTTT
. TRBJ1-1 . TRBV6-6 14 CASSYGSSNTEAFF TGTGCCAGCAGTTACGGATCCAGTAACACTGAAGCTTTCTTT
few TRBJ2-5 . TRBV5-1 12 CASSLTLETQYF TGCGCCAGCAGCTTGACTTTGGAGACCCAGTACTTC
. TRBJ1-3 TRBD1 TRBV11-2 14 CASSPVRGLNTIYF TGTGCCAGCAGCCCAGTAAGGGGGCTTAACACCATATATTTT
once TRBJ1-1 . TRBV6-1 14 CASSPTRMNTEAFF TGTGCCAGCAGCCCCACAAGAATGAACACTGAAGCTTTCTTT
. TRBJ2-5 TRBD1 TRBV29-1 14 CSARDRVITEPQYF TGCAGCGCCCGGGACAGGGTAATCACTGAGCCCCAGTACTTC
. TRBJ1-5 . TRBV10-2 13 CASSATNHQPQHF TGCGCCAGCAGTGCCACCAACCATCAGCCCCAGCATTTT
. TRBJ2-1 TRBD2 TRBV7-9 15 CASSGDGTSGNEQFF TGTGCCAGCAGCGGGGACGGGACTAGCGGCAATGAGCAGTTCTTC
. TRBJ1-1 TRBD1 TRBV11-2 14 CASSLTGQGTEAFF TGTGCCAGCAGCTTAACAGGACAGGGTACTGAAGCTTTCTTT
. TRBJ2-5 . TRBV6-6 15 CASTYGRNEQETQYF TGTGCCAGCACCTACGGGAGAAACGAACAAGAGACCCAGTACTTC
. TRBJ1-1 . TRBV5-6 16 CASSLGRVLMNTEAFF TGTGCCAGCAGCTTAGGAAGGGTTCTAATGAACACTGAAGCTTTCTTT
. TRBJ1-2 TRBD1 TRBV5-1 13 CASSLDRINGYTF TGCGCCAGCAGCCTGGACAGGATTAATGGCTACACCTTC
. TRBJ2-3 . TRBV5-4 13 CASSLKGIDTQYF TGTGCCAGCAGCTTGAAGGGAATCGATACGCAGTATTTT
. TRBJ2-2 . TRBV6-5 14 CASSYGRVSGELFF TGTGCCAGCAGTTACGGCAGGGTCTCCGGGGAGCTGTTTTTT
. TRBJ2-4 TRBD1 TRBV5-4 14 CASSLPTGGNIQYF TGTGCCAGCAGCTTGCCAACAGGGGGGAACATTCAGTACTTC
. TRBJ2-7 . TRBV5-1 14 CASRTSSYSYEQYF TGCGCCAGCAGGACGTCTTCGTACTCCTACGAGCAGTACTTC
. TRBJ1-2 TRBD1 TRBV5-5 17 CASSLALRQGIGYGYTF TGTGCCAGCAGCTTGGCCTTAAGACAGGGGATTGGTTATGGCTACACCTTC
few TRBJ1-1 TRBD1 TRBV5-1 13 CASSLKGATEAFF TGCGCCAGCAGCTTGAAGGGGGCGACTGAAGCTTTCTTT
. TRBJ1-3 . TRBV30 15 CAWSVTGSSGNTIYF TGTGCCTGGAGTGTTACAGGGAGCTCTGGAAACACCATATATTTT
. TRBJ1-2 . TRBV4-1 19 CASRTIGARAGDPNYGYTF TGCGCCAGCAGAACTATAGGAGCCAGGGCCGGGGATCCTAACTATGGCTACACCTTC
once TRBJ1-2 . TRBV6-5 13 CASRESIEYGYTF TGTGCCAGCAGGGAATCCATCGAGTATGGCTACACCTTC
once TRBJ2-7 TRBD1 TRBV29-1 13 CSVEGQGAREQYF TGCAGCGTTGAAGGACAGGGGGCGAGGGAGCAGTACTTC
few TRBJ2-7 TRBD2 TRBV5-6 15 CASSPPGGDPYEQYF TGTGCCAGCAGCCCGCCTGGGGGGGACCCCTACGAGCAGTACTTC
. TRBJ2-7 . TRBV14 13 CASSQDYEDEQYF TGTGCCAGCAGCCAAGATTACGAGGACGAGCAGTACTTC
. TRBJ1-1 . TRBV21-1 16 CASSKRSTVMNTEAFF TGTGCCAGCAGCAAAAGATCGACAGTCATGAACACTGAAGCTTTCTTT
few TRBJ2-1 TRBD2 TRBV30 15 CAWSVRGTSGNEQFF TGTGCCTGGAGTGTACGAGGGACTAGCGGCAATGAGCAGTTCTTC